The rows below give T cell receptor beta chains drawn from one sample of a study of cytomegalovirus exposure and HLA in healthy donors. Repertoires were generated with immunoSEQ multiplex PCR, while TCRdb's copy carries only in-frame clones and drops some. The sample lists approximately 180,000 clones, roughly four fifths seen once, with 2.5% to 3.5% in the top ten. Material for sequencing was PBMCs. These TCRs come from a male donor in good health and CMV-seronegative. The CDR3 runs from the conserved cysteine through the conserved F or W. D genes are given only for firm matches. Expanded clones are given a class, and other clones once, few, many or no size at all.

cdr3_length,v_call,clone_size,j_call,d_call,cdr3_nt,cdr3_aa
14,TRBV30,NA,TRBJ2-7,NA,TGTGCCTGGAGGACAGAATCGGTGTCCTACGAGCAGTACTTC,CAWRTESVSYEQYF
15,TRBV25-1,few,TRBJ1-1,TRBD1,TGTGCCAGCAGCCGTCGGGGACAGAAGAACACTGAAGCTTTCTTT,CASSRRGQKNTEAFF
13,TRBV27,NA,TRBJ2-7,NA,TGTGCCAGCAGTTTGCAGGTAACCTACGAGCAGTACTTC,CASSLQVTYEQYF
11,TRBV20-1,once,TRBJ2-3,NA,TGCAGTGCTAGTGGGGGGAGTACGCAGTATTTT,CSASGGSTQYF
16,TRBV28,once,TRBJ2-6,NA,TGTGCCAGCTCACCTTGGGGAGGCTCTGGGGCCAACGTCCTGACTTTC,CASSPWGGSGANVLTF
15,TRBV7-2,NA,TRBJ2-1,TRBD2,TGTGCCAGCAGCTTAAACCTAGCGGGAGAGGATGAGCAGTTCTTC,CASSLNLAGEDEQFF
18,TRBV11-2,NA,TRBJ1-5,TRBD1,TGTGCCAGCAGCTTACAGGGGGAAATGATAAATAGCAATCAGCCCCAGCATTTT,CASSLQGEMINSNQPQHF
16,TRBV28,NA,TRBJ2-7,TRBD1,TGTGCCAGCAGTGATCCGGGACAGGGCTCCGGCTACGAGCAGTACTTC,CASSDPGQGSGYEQYF
15,TRBV5-1,NA,TRBJ2-3,TRBD2,TGCGCCAGTCGGACTAGCGGGGGGGCTACAGATACGCAGTATTTT,CASRTSGGATDTQYF
13,TRBV30,NA,TRBJ1-6,TRBD1,TGTGCCTGGCAGGGGGATAGTGATTCACCCCTCCACTTT,CAWQGDSDSPLHF
15,TRBV6-1,NA,TRBJ2-3,NA,TGTGCCAGCAACCCTAGGCCGACTATAAGTGATACGCAGTATTTT,CASNPRPTISDTQYF
15,TRBV9,NA,TRBJ2-7,TRBD1,TGTGCCAGCAGCATTGGACAGGGGGCTTCGTACGAGCAGTACTTC,CASSIGQGASYEQYF
16,TRBV11-3,NA,TRBJ2-1,TRBD2,TGTGCCAGCAGCTCGGGACTAGCGGGAGCCTACAATGAGCAGTTCTTC,CASSSGLAGAYNEQFF
14,TRBV5-6,NA,TRBJ2-5,NA,TGTGCCAGCAGAAAGCGACAGAACCAAGAGACCCAGTACTTC,CASRKRQNQETQYF
15,TRBV28,once,TRBJ1-5,NA,TGTGCCAGCATCCCCTGGGGCGGGGGGAATCAGCCCCAGCATTTT,CASIPWGGGNQPQHF
15,TRBV6-5,NA,TRBJ1-4,TRBD1,TGTGCCAGCAGCCTGGGACAGGGCATCAATGAAAAACTGTTTTTT,CASSLGQGINEKLFF
15,TRBV11-3,NA,TRBJ2-3,NA,TGTGCCAGCAGCTTAGGTCGAGGTATCCCAGATACGCAGTATTTT,CASSLGRGIPDTQYF
14,TRBV28,NA,TRBJ2-7,NA,TGTGCCAGCAGTTTATTTTCCAGGGACTACGAGCAGTACTTC,CASSLFSRDYEQYF
15,TRBV27,NA,TRBJ1-5,NA,TGTGCCAGCAGTTTTGTGGGCTATAGCGATCAGCCCCAGCATTTT,CASSFVGYSDQPQHF
16,TRBV14,NA,TRBJ2-1,TRBD2,TGTGCCAGCAGCTCCCTAGCGGGAGAGTCCTACAATGAGCAGTTCTTC,CASSSLAGESYNEQFF
16,TRBV2,once,TRBJ2-5,TRBD1,TGTGCCAGCAGTGCTCTGCAGGGGGTAGTCGGAGAGACCCAGTACTTC,CASSALQGVVGETQYF
17,TRBV11-3,NA,TRBJ2-1,TRBD2,TGTGCCAGCAGCGGGTTGACTAGCGGGAAAACCCACAATGAGCAGTTCTTC,CASSGLTSGKTHNEQFF
15,TRBV30,NA,TRBJ2-1,NA,TGTGCCTGGAGTGATCGGGGAAAACCCTACAATGAGCAGTTCTTC,CAWSDRGKPYNEQFF
17,TRBV13,NA,TRBJ1-5,NA,TGTGCCAGCAGCCCCACCGGCCCCGCGACAGAGAATCAGCCCCAGCATTTT,CASSPTGPATENQPQHF
14,TRBV5-1,NA,TRBJ2-3,NA,TGCGCCAGCAGCCTAACAGGGAACACAGATACGCAGTATTTT,CASSLTGNTDTQYF
15,TRBV4-3,NA,TRBJ2-7,NA,TGCGCCAGCAGCCAAGAAGGGGGGGGAGGAGGGGAGCAGTACTTC,CASSQEGGGGGEQYF
16,TRBV27,NA,TRBJ2-7,TRBD2,TGTGCCAGCAGCCCTGGCCGGACTAGCGGTTCCTACGAGCAGTACTTC,CASSPGRTSGSYEQYF
17,TRBV4-2,NA,TRBJ2-1,NA,TGTGCCAGCAGCCAGCCGTTGGGGGCCTGGTCCTACAATGAGCAGTTCTTC,CASSQPLGAWSYNEQFF
14,TRBV19,NA,TRBJ1-3,NA,TGTGCCACCCCAGGTTGGAACCCTGGAAACACCATATATTTT,CATPGWNPGNTIYF
14,TRBV5-6,few,TRBJ1-2,NA,TGTGCCAGCAGCTTAGGGAGAGGAGGCTATGGCTACACCTTC,CASSLGRGGYGYTF
14,TRBV19,NA,TRBJ2-1,NA,TGTGCCAGTAGTATTCTCGCCGGGAGCAATGAGCAGTTCTTC,CASSILAGSNEQFF
12,TRBV6-6,few,TRBJ2-5,NA,TGTGCCAGCAGTCCAGACAGGGAGACCCAGTACTTC,CASSPDRETQYF
16,TRBV27,few,TRBJ1-3,NA,TGTGCCAGCAGTAAGACTAGACAGATCTCTGGAAACACCATATATTTT,CASSKTRQISGNTIYF
13,TRBV10-3,NA,TRBJ1-2,TRBD1,TGTGCCATCACCGAGGACAGGTTTTATGGCTACACCTTC,CAITEDRFYGYTF
16,TRBV5-1,few,TRBJ1-3,NA,TGCGCCAGCAGCTTGGCCGGCGCAGGGATGGGAAACACCATATATTTT,CASSLAGAGMGNTIYF
15,TRBV5-1,NA,TRBJ2-1,TRBD1,TGCGCCAGCAGCTCGACAGGGGAGTCCTACAATGAGCAGTTCTTC,CASSSTGESYNEQFF
15,TRBV9,NA,TRBJ1-4,NA,TGTGCCAGCAGCGTGCAGGGTTCGGCTAATGAAAAACTGTTTTTT,CASSVQGSANEKLFF
15,TRBV15,NA,TRBJ1-2,NA,TGTGCCACCAGCAGAGGGACAGACGCTAACTATGGCTACACCTTC,CATSRGTDANYGYTF
15,TRBV11-2,NA,TRBJ2-2,NA,TGTGCCAGCAGCTCAAGCGGGAAGGGGGCCGGGGAGCTGTTTTTT,CASSSSGKGAGELFF
14,TRBV18,NA,TRBJ1-3,TRBD1,TGTGCCAGCTCAGGGGACAGGGCTGGAAACACCATATATTTT,CASSGDRAGNTIYF
16,TRBV5-1,NA,TRBJ2-3,TRBD2,TGCGCCAGCAGCTTGGCTGGCGGGGGGGACACAGATACGCAGTATTTT,CASSLAGGGDTDTQYF
14,TRBV6-5,few,TRBJ1-5,NA,TGTGCCAGCAGTCCCTCGGGAGGGGTTCAGCCCCAGCATTTT,CASSPSGGVQPQHF
15,TRBV10-3,NA,TRBJ2-1,TRBD1,TGTGCCATCAGTGGGGGGACAGGGTCCAACAATGAGCAGTTCTTC,CAISGGTGSNNEQFF
19,TRBV5-1,NA,TRBJ2-3,TRBD2,TGCGCCAGCAGCTTGTATCCTTTAGCGGGAGATACAGCCACAGATACGCAGTATTTT,CASSLYPLAGDTATDTQYF
17,TRBV6-1,NA,TRBJ2-1,TRBD2,TGTGCCAGCAGTGGCCTAGCGGGGGGTCTTAATTACAATGAGCAGTTCTTC,CASSGLAGGLNYNEQFF
16,TRBV5-6,NA,TRBJ2-6,NA,TGTGCCAGCAGCTTGGCAGGGTCTACGGGGGCCAACGTCCTGACTTTC,CASSLAGSTGANVLTF
14,TRBV5-1,NA,TRBJ1-5,TRBD1,TGCGCCAGCAGCCGGGGACAGGGGGATCAGCCCCAGCATTTT,CASSRGQGDQPQHF
13,TRBV6-5,NA,TRBJ1-5,TRBD1,TGTGCCAGCCGAGGACAGGGTAGTTCGGCCCAGCATTTT,CASRGQGSSAQHF
16,TRBV7-9,NA,TRBJ1-5,TRBD1,TGTGCCAGCAGCGGGCCGGGGACAGGGGGCCGGCAGCCCCAGCATTTT,CASSGPGTGGRQPQHF
15,TRBV7-2,few,TRBJ2-7,TRBD2,TGTGCCAGCAGCTTAAGACTAGCGGGAGTTTACGAGCAGTACTTC,CASSLRLAGVYEQYF
13,TRBV30,NA,TRBJ2-7,TRBD2,TGTGCCTGGGGTATAGCGGGGGGCTACGAGCAGTACTTC,CAWGIAGGYEQYF
15,TRBV10-3,NA,TRBJ1-5,TRBD1,TGTGCCATCAGTGCCGGGACAGGGGGCAATCAGCCCCAGCATTTT,CAISAGTGGNQPQHF
14,TRBV28,NA,TRBJ1-2,NA,TGTGCCAGCATCTCAGGACAGACTCACTATGGCTACACCTTC,CASISGQTHYGYTF
15,TRBV7-2,NA,TRBJ2-2,TRBD1,TGTGCCAGCAGCTCAGGGACAGGACGGACCGGGGAGCTGTTTTTT,CASSSGTGRTGELFF
14,TRBV28,NA,TRBJ2-7,NA,TGTGCCAGCGGCCGAGGTGGCAGAACCTACGAGCAGTACTTC,CASGRGGRTYEQYF
16,TRBV7-8,few,TRBJ2-1,NA,TGTGCCAGCAGCTTAGATAGGACGGGGTCCTACAATGAGCAGTTCTTC,CASSLDRTGSYNEQFF
16,TRBV27,few,TRBJ1-4,TRBD1,TGTGCCAGCAGTTTCGACAGGGGAGGAACTAATGAAAAACTGTTTTTT,CASSFDRGGTNEKLFF
13,TRBV9,NA,TRBJ2-3,NA,TGTGCCAGCAGCCTTTATAGCACAGATACGCAGTATTTT,CASSLYSTDTQYF
14,TRBV7-8,NA,TRBJ2-7,NA,TGTGCCAGCAGCTCGGGACTTATTACCTACGAGCAGTACTTC,CASSSGLITYEQYF
15,TRBV7-6,NA,TRBJ2-1,NA,TGTGCCAGCAGCCCCGTCCTCAGTCCGAACAATGAGCAGTTCTTC,CASSPVLSPNNEQFF